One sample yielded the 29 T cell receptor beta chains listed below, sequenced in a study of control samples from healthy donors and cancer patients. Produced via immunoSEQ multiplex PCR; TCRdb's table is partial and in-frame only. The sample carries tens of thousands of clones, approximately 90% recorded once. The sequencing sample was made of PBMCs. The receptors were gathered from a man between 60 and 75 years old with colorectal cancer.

The CDR3 loop reads CASRPGDSGPQHF. The DNA for the CDR3 is TGCGCCAGCCGCCCCGGTGATTCGGGCCCCCAGCATTTT. The rearrangement uses TRBV5-1 and TRBJ1-5; D not resolved. The CDR3 spans 13 residues. Germline V lookup: CDR1 SGHRS, CDR2 YFSETQ. Trimming took off 7 bases at V and 10 bases at J, with 18 bases between the two ends.

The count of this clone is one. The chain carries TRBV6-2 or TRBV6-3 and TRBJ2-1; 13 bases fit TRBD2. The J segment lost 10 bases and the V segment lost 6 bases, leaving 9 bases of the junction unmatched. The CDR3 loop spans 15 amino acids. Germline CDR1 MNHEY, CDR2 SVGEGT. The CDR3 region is CASSKTSGGAWEQFF. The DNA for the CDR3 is TGTGCCAGCAGCAAAACTAGCGGGGGGGCCTGGGAGCAGTTCTTC.

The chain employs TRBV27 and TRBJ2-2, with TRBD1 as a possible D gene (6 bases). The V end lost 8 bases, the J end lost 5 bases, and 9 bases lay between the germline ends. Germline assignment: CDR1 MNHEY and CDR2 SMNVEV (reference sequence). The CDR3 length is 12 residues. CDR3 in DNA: TGTGCCAGCCAGGGGTTTACCGGGGAGCTGTTTTTT. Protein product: CASQGFTGELFF.

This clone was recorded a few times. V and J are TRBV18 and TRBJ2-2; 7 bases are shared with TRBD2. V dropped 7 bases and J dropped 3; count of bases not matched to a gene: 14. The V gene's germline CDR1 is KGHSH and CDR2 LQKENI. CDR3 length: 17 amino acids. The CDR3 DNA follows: TGTGCCAGCTATCAGATCGGGAGGCAGGCTTACACCGGGGAGCTGTTTTTT. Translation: CASYQIGRQAYTGELFF.

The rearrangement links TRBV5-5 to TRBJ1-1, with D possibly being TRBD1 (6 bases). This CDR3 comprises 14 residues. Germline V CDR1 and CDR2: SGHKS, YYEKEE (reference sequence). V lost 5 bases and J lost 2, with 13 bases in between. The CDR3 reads CASRVGALNTEAFF. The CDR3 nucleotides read TGTGCCAGCAGGGTGGGGGCTCTAAACACTGAAGCTTTCTTT.

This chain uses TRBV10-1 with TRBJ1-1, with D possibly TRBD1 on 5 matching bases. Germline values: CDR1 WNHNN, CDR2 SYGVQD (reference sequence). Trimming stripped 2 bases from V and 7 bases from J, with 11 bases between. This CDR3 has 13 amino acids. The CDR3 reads CASSEATRGEAFF. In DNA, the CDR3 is TGCGCCAGCAGTGAGGCGACAAGGGGTGAAGCTTTCTTT.

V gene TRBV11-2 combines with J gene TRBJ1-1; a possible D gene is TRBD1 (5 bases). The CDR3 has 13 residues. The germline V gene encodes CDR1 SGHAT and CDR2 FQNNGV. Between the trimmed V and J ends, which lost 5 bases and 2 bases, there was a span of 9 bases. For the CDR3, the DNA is TGTGCCAGCAGCAGCCGGGACAACACTGAAGCTTTCTTT. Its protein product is CASSSRDNTEAFF.

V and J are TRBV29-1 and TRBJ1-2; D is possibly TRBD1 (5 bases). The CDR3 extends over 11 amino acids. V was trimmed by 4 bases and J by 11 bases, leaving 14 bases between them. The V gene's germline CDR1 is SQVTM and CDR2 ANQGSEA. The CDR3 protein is CSVGETAHYTF. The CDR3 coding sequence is TGCAGCGTTGGGGAGACAGCTCATTACACCTTC.

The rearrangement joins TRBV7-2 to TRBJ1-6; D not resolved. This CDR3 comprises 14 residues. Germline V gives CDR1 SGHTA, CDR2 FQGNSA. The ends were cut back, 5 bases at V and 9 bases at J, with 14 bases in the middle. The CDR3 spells CASSPGITGSPLHF. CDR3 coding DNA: TGTGCCAGCAGCCCGGGGATTACTGGTTCACCCCTCCACTTT.

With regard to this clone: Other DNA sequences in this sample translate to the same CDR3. The CDR3 protein is CASKTSGETQYF. CDR3 coding DNA: TGTGCCAGCAAGACTAGCGGGGAGACCCAGTACTTC. The chain couples TRBV2 to TRBJ2-5; TRBD2 matches at 10 bases. The CDR3 covers 12 residues. The ends lost 7 bases at V and 5 bases at J; junction bases unmatched: 1. The germline CDR1 and CDR2 sequences are SNHLY and FYNNEI.

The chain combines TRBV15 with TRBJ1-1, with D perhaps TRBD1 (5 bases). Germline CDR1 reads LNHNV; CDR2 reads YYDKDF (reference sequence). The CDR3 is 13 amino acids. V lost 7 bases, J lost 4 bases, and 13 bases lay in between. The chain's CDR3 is CATTWGVGTEAFF. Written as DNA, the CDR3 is TGTGCCACCACGTGGGGGGTCGGCACTGAAGCTTTCTTT.

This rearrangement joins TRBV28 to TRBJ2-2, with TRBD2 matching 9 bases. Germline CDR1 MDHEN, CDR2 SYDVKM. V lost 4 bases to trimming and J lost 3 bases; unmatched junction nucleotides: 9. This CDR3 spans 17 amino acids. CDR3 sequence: CASSSISGGLHTGELFF. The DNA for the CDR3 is TGTGCCAGCAGTTCCATTAGCGGGGGACTCCACACCGGGGAGCTGTTTTTT.

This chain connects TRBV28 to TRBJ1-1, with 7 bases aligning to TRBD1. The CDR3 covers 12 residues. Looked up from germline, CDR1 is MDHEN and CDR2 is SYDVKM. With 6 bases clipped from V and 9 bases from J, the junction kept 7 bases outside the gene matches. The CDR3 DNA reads TGTGCCAGCAGCTTTAACAGGGGTCAAGCTTTCTTT. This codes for CASSFNRGQAFF.

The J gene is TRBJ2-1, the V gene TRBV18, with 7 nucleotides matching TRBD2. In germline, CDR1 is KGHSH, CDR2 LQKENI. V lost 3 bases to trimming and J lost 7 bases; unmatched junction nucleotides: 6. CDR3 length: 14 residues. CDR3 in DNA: TGTGCCAGCTCACCTCCTTCCGGGAGGAATGAGCAGTTCTTC. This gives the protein CASSPPSGRNEQFF.

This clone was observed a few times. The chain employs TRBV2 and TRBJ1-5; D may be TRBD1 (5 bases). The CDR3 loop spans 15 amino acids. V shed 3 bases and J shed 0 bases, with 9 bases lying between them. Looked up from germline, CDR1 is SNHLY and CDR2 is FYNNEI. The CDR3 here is CASSDRVNSNQPQHF. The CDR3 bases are TGTGCCAGCAGTGACAGGGTCAATAGCAATCAGCCCCAGCATTTT. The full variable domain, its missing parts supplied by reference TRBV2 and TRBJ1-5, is EPEVTQTPSHQVTQMGQEVILRCVPISNHLYFYWYRQILGQKVEFLVSFYNNEISEKSEIFDDQFSVERPDGSNFTLKIRSTKLEDSAMYFCASSDRVNSNQPQHFGDGTRLSIL.

CDR3 coding DNA: TGTGCCAGCAGCTCACCCCTAGGGACTAGCGGTATCCAAGAGACCCAGTACTTC. This encodes CASSSPLGTSGIQETQYF. The chain links TRBV5-4 to TRBJ2-5, with 11 bases that match TRBD2. CDR1 SGHNT and CDR2 YYREEE come from the germline V gene (reference sequence). This CDR3 spans 18 amino acids. The ends lost 3 bases at V and 1 base at J; junction bases unmatched: 11.

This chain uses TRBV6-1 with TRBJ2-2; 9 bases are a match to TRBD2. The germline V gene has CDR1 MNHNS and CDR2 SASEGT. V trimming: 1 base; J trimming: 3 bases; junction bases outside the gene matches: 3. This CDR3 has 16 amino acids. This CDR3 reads CASSEVASGDTGELFF. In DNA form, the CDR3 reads TGTGCCAGCAGTGAAGTGGCTAGCGGGGACACCGGGGAGCTGTTTTTT.

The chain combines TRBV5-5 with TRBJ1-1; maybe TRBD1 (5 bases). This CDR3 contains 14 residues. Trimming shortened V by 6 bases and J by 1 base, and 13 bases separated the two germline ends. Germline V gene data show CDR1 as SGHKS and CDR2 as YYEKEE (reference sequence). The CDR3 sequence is CASTKGTGNTEAFF. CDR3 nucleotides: TGTGCCAGCACCAAAGGGACCGGGAACACTGAAGCTTTCTTT.

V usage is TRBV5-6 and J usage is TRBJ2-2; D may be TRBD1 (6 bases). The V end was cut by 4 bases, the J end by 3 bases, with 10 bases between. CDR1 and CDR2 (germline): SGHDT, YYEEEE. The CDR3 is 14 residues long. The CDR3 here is CASSPTGDTGELFF. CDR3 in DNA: TGTGCCAGCAGCCCGACAGGAGACACCGGGGAGCTGTTTTTT.

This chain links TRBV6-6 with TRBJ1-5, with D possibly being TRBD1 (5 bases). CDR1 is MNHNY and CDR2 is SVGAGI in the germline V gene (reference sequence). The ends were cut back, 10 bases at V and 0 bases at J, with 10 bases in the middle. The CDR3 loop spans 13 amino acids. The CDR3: CAIRQNSNQPQHF. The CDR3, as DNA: TGTGCCATACGACAGAATAGCAATCAGCCCCAGCATTTT.

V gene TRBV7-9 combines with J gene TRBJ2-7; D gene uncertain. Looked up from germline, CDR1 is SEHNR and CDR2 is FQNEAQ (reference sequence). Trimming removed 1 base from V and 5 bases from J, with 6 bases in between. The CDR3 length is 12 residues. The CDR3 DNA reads TGTGCCAGCAGCTTAGGCAGCAACGAGCAGTACTTC. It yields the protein CASSLGSNEQYF.

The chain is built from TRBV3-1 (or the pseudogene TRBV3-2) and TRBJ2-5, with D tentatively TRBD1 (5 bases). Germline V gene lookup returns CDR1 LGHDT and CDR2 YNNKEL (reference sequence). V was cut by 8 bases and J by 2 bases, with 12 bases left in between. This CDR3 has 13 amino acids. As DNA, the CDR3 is TGTGCCAGCGCCCAGGGTGGACAAGAGACCCAGTACTTC. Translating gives CASAQGGQETQYF.

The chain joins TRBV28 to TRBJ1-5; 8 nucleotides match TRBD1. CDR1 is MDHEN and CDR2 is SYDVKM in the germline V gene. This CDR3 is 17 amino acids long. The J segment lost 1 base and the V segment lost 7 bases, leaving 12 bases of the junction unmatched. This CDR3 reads CASTKQRQGRSNQPQHF. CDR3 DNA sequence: TGTGCCAGCACCAAGCAACGACAGGGGCGGAGCAATCAGCCCCAGCATTTT.

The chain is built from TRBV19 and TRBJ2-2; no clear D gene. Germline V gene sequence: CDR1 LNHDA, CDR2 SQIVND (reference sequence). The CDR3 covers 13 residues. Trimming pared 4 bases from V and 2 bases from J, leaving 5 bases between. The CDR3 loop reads CASSNANTGELFF. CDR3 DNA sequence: TGTGCCAGTAGTAATGCAAACACCGGGGAGCTGTTTTTT.

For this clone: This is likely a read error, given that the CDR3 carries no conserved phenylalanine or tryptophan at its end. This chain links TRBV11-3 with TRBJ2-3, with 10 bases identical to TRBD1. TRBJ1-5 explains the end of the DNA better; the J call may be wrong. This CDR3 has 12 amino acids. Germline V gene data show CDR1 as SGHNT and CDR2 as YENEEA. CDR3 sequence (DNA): TGTGCCAGCAGTCTCCGGGACAGGGGCCAGCATTAC. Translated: CASSLRDRGQHY.

CDR3 region: CASSPTGGGSYNEQFF. The CDR3 bases are TGTGCCAGCAGCCCGACAGGGGGTGGGTCCTACAATGAGCAGTTCTTC. The V call is TRBV28, the J call TRBJ2-1; 9 nucleotides match TRBD1. Unmatched junction bases numbered 7, after V lost 6 bases and J lost 1 base. This CDR3 comprises 16 residues. The germline V gene encodes CDR1 MDHEN and CDR2 SYDVKM. Full variable domain (rest looked up from reference TRBV28 and TRBJ2-1): DVKVTQSSRYLVKRTGEKVFLECVQDMDHENMFWYRQDPGLGLRLIYFSYDVKMKEKGDIPEGYSVSREKKERFSLILESASTNQTSMYLCASSPTGGGSYNEQFFGPGTRLTVL.

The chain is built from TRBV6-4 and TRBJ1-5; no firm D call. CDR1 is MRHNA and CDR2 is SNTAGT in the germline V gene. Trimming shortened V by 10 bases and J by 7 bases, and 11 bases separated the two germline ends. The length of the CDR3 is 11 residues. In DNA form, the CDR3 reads TGTGCCACCGTTACGGGGCAGCCCCAGCATTTT. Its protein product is CATVTGQPQHF.

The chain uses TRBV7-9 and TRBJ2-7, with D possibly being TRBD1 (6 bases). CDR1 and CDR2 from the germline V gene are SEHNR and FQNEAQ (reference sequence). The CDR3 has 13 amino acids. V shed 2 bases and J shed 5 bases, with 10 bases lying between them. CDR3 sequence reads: CASSLLQGDEQYF. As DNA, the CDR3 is TGTGCCAGCAGCTTACTACAGGGCGACGAGCAGTACTTC.

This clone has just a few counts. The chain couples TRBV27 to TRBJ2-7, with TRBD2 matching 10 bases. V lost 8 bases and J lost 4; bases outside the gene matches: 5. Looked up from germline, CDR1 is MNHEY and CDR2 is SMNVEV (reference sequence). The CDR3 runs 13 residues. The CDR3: CASRTSGEYEQYF. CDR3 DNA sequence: TGTGCCAGCCGAACTAGCGGGGAGTACGAGCAGTACTTC.